The sequence of this T cell receptor beta chain was determined in a study of technical replicates of blood from a handful of donors. Assay used: immunoSEQ multiplex PCR; TCRdb lists only in-frame clones, some missing. This repertoire shows tens of thousands of clones, approximately 83% found once; its top ten account for 4.5% to 6%. The table lists this clone with a count of one. This CDR3 is 15 amino acids long. Trimming took 1 base from V and 3 from J; bases not matched to a gene: 3. Per germline, CDR1 SGDLS and CDR2 YYNGEE. This receptor was identified in a human donor in good health. Some clones in this sample may be carry-over from other donors' samples. V and J are TRBV9 and TRBJ2-1; TRBD2 agrees at 8 bases. The sequenced sample was PBMCs. CDR3 residues: CASSVRSGSYNEQFF. CDR3 DNA sequence: TGTGCCAGCAGCGTAAGAAGCGGGAGCTACAATGAGCAGTTCTTC.